Shown below are 20 T cell receptor beta chains from a single sample sequenced in a study of cytomegalovirus exposure and HLA in healthy donors. PCR amplification relied on 60 Vbeta primers (plus 13 Jbeta primers). Only in-frame clones appear in the TCRdb table, and some are missing; sequencing was by immunoSEQ multiplex PCR. The sample yields approximately 280,000 clones, roughly 90% seen once. The sequencing input was PBMCs. The receptors were gathered from a woman between 18 and 29 years old in good health and CMV-seronegative.

This clone has a single count. This chain connects TRBV6-6 to TRBJ1-1; possible D gene TRBD1, 6 bases. V was clipped by 6 bases and J by 3 bases, with 14 bases between them. CDR3 length: 14 amino acids. Germline assignment: CDR1 MNHNY and CDR2 SVGAGI (reference sequence). Written as DNA, the CDR3 is TGTGCCAGCAGCCAAACAGGGCGGGACACTGAAGCTTTCTTT. Amino acid sequence: CASSQTGRDTEAFF.

The chain is built from TRBV9 and TRBJ2-3; 8 bases are a match to TRBD2. The CDR3 has 17 residues. With V trimmed by 3 bases and J by 0 bases, 9 bases remained unmatched. The germline V gene encodes CDR1 SGDLS and CDR2 YYNGEE. In DNA, the CDR3 is TGTGCCAGCAGCGCGGGGCTGGGCGGGGGGAGCACAGATACGCAGTATTTT. Residues: CASSAGLGGGSTDTQYF.

J is TRBJ2-1 and V is TRBV9, with TRBD2 matching 9 bases. Trimming cost V 0 bases and J 8 bases; bases outside gene matches: 12. Germline CDR1 reads SGDLS; CDR2 reads YYNGEE. The CDR3 is 17 residues long. CDR3 amino acids: CASSVAGRTSAPDEQFF. The CDR3 DNA reads as TGTGCCAGCAGCGTAGCGGGTCGGACTAGCGCTCCGGATGAGCAGTTCTTC.

V is TRBV4-1 and J is TRBJ1-2; the match to TRBD1 covers 7 bases. CDR3 size: 15 residues. Germline V CDR1 and CDR2: MGHRA, YSYEKL. J was trimmed by 4 bases and V by 0 bases; bases with no gene match: 5. The CDR3 DNA reads TGCGCCAGCAGCCAAGAGGCCAGGGGGATCTATGGCTACACCTTC. This gives the protein CASSQEARGIYGYTF.

The chain employs TRBV9 and TRBJ1-1; D is unresolved. Germline V gene sequence: CDR1 SGDLS, CDR2 YYNGEE. CDR3 size: 14 residues. Trimming removed 0 bases from V and 4 bases from J, with 10 bases in between. The CDR3 loop reads CASSVGGGSTEAFF. Here the CDR3 DNA reads TGTGCCAGCAGCGTAGGGGGAGGAAGCACTGAAGCTTTCTTT.

The chain joins TRBV2 to TRBJ2-3; D is perhaps TRBD2 (5 bases). The CDR3 consists of 13 residues. V was trimmed by 4 bases and J by 3 bases, leaving 8 bases between them. Germline-derived CDR1 and CDR2 are SNHLY and FYNNEI. The DNA of the CDR3 is TGTGCCAGCAGTGGGACTCTGACAGATACGCAGTATTTT. The encoded protein is CASSGTLTDTQYF.

The genes are TRBV11-2 and TRBJ1-4, with 8 bases matching TRBD1. After removal of 4 bases from V and 3 bases from J, the junction contained 10 bases not matched to a gene. In germline, CDR1 is SGHAT, CDR2 FQNNGV. The CDR3 runs 17 residues. The CDR3 coding sequence is TGTGCCAGCAGCTCACCCCCAGGGGGCATGGCTAATGAAAAACTGTTTTTT. Its translation: CASSSPPGGMANEKLFF.

The chain uses TRBV9 and TRBJ2-3, with 7 positions matching TRBD2. With V trimmed by 8 bases and J by 0 bases, 9 bases remained unmatched. This CDR3 is built from 15 residues. CDR1 SGDLS and CDR2 YYNGEE come from the germline V gene. The CDR3 reads CASCTGGSSTDTQYF. Written as DNA, the CDR3 is TGTGCCAGTTGTACGGGGGGTTCTAGCACAGATACGCAGTATTTT.

This clone appeared a few times. V usage is TRBV5-1 and J usage is TRBJ1-2; 7 bases are shared with TRBD1. The CDR3 loop spans 15 amino acids. In germline, CDR1 is SGHRS, CDR2 YFSETQ. Trimming removed 6 bases from V and 0 bases from J; junction bases left unmatched: 8. The CDR3 coding sequence is TGCGCCAGCACTTCGGCAGGGGGTGCTAACTATGGCTACACCTTC. As protein: CASTSAGGANYGYTF.

V gene TRBV11-2 combines with J gene TRBJ1-2; no reliable D call. CDR1 is SGHAT and CDR2 is FQNNGV in the germline V gene. V was cut by 5 bases and J by 8 bases, with 9 bases left in between. There are 11 residues in the CDR3. CDR3 DNA sequence: TGTGCCAGCAGCCCCGGTTGGGGCTACACCTTC. This translates into CASSPGWGYTF.

The chain links TRBV5-1 to TRBJ1-3, with D uncertain. Per the germline V gene, CDR1 is SGHRS and CDR2 is YFSETQ. Trimming stripped 0 bases from V and 4 bases from J, with 26 bases between. The CDR3 extends over 20 amino acids. In nucleotides, the CDR3 is TGCGCCAGCAGCTTGGATTCCCCTTTTGATGCCACGGGGAGAGGAAACACCATATATTTT. Its translation: CASSLDSPFDATGRGNTIYF.

V gene TRBV7-8 combines with J gene TRBJ1-2; the D gene is possibly TRBD1 (5 bases). V dropped 5 bases and J dropped 2 bases, with 12 bases sitting between them. CDR1 SGHVS and CDR2 FQNEAQ come from the germline V gene. The CDR3 is made up of 14 amino acids. The CDR3 protein is CASSPGHTNYGYTF. In DNA, the CDR3 is TGTGCCAGCAGCCCAGGACACACCAACTATGGCTACACCTTC.

This chain links TRBV18 with TRBJ2-7; D remains unclear. V dropped 1 base and J dropped 4 bases, with 11 bases sitting between them. The germline gives CDR1 KGHSH, CDR2 LQKENI. The CDR3 has 14 residues. Here the CDR3 DNA reads TGTGCCAGCTCACCACTACCAGGTGGGTACGAGCAGTACTTC. This encodes CASSPLPGGYEQYF. The full variable domain, with the rest looked up from reference TRBV18 and TRBJ2-7, is NAGVMQNPRHLVRRRGQEARLRCSPMKGHSHVYWYRQLPEEGLKFMVYLQKENIIDESGMPKERFSAEFPKEGPSILRIQQVVRGDSAAYFCASSPLPGGYEQYFGPGTRLTVT.

J is TRBJ2-7 and V is TRBV7-3; 7 bases are shared with TRBD2. Germline V gene sequence: CDR1 SGHTA, CDR2 FQGTGA. With V trimmed by 1 base and J by 3 bases, 6 bases remained unmatched. The CDR3 length is 15 residues. CDR3 residues: CASSLRAGKVYEQYF. CDR3 bases: TGTGCCAGCAGCTTAAGAGCGGGGAAGGTCTACGAGCAGTACTTC.

This clone was found once. The chain joins TRBV5-1 to TRBJ2-1, with TRBD2 as a possible D gene (6 bases). Trimming shortened V by 0 bases and J by 0 bases, and 10 bases separated the two germline ends. The length of the CDR3 is 16 residues. Germline V lookup: CDR1 SGHRS, CDR2 YFSETQ. CDR3 sequence: CASSLEGLSSYNEQFF. CDR3 DNA: TGCGCCAGCAGCTTGGAGGGACTGAGCTCCTACAATGAGCAGTTCTTC.

This clone has a single count. The genes are TRBV5-1 and TRBJ2-7; 7 bases line up with TRBD1. This CDR3 region has 14 residues. Germline V CDR1 and CDR2: SGHRS, YFSETQ. J gave up 2 bases and V 1 base, and 3 bases lay outside the gene matches. The chain's CDR3 is CASSLLQGAYEQYF. CDR3 DNA: TGCGCCAGCAGCTTGTTGCAGGGGGCCTACGAGCAGTACTTC. The complete variable domain, with remaining parts taken from reference TRBV5-1 and TRBJ2-7, reads KAGVTQTPRYLIKTRGQQVTLSCSPISGHRSVSWYQQTPGQGLQFLFEYFSETQRNKGNFPGRFSGRQFSNSRSEMNVSTLELGDSALYLCASSLLQGAYEQYFGPGTRLTVT.

V and J are TRBV4-2 and TRBJ1-2, with 7 bases aligning to TRBD1. The germline gives CDR1 LGHNA, CDR2 YNFKEQ. The CDR3 extends over 16 amino acids. After removal of 0 bases from V and 3 bases from J, the junction contained 7 bases not matched to a gene. The CDR3 protein is CASSQDLRTGDYGYTF. In DNA, the CDR3 is TGTGCCAGCAGCCAAGATCTCCGAACAGGGGACTATGGCTACACCTTC.

With respect to this clone: Other DNA sequences in the sample encode the same CDR3. The rearrangement links TRBV7-9 to TRBJ2-1; D is perhaps TRBD1 (7 bases). V gave up 5 bases and J gave up 12 bases, with 14 bases separating them. This CDR3 is built from 12 residues. Germline V gene lookup returns CDR1 SEHNR and CDR2 FQNEAQ (reference sequence). For the CDR3, the DNA is TGTGCCAGCAGCGCAGGGGGGAATAGGCAGTTCTTC. It yields the protein CASSAGGNRQFF.

V usage is TRBV21-1 and J usage is TRBJ1-1; the table's TRBD1 call for D was not verified on the DNA. TRBV21-1 is listed as a pseudogene. This CDR3 has 18 residues. In DNA form, the CDR3 reads TGTGCCAGCAGCAAACGAGACAGGGGCGTCCACATGAACACTGAAGCTTTCTTT. It yields the protein CASSKRDRGVHMNTEAFF.

J is TRBJ2-1 and V is TRBV6-6; 9 positions match TRBD2. CDR1 MNHNY and CDR2 SVGAGI come from the germline V gene (reference sequence). There are 14 residues in the CDR3. The V gene end was trimmed by 6 bases and the J gene end by 5 bases; junction bases not matched to a gene: 5. The CDR3 region has the DNA TGTGCCAGCAGGCCGGGACTAGCAGACAATGAGCAGTTCTTC. It yields the protein CASRPGLADNEQFF.